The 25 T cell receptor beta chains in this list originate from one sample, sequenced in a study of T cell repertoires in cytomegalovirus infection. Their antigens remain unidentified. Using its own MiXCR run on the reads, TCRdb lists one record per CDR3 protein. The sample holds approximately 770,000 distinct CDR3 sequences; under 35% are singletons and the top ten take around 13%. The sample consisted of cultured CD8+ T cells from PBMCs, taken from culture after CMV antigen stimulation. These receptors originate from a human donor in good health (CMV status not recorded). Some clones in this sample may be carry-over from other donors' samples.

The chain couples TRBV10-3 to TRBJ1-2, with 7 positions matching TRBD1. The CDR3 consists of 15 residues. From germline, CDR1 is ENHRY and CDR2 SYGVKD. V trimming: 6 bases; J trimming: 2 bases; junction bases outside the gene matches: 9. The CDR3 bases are TGTGCCATCAGGGAAACCCTGACAGGGAACTATGGCTACACCTTC. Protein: CAIRETLTGNYGYTF.

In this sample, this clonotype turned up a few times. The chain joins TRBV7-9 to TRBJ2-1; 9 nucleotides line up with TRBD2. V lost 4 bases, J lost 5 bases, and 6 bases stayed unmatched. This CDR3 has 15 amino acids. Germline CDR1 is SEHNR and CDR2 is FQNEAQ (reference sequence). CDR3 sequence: CASSSTLAGHNEQFF. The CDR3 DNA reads TGTGCCAGCAGCTCGACACTAGCGGGCCACAATGAGCAGTTCTTC.

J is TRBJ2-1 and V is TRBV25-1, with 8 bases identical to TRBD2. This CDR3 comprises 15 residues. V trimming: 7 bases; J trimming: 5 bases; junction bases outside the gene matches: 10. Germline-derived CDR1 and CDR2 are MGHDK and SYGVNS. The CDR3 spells CASMGAGGAHNEQFF. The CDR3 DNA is TGTGCCAGCATGGGGGCCGGGGGGGCCCACAATGAGCAGTTCTTC.

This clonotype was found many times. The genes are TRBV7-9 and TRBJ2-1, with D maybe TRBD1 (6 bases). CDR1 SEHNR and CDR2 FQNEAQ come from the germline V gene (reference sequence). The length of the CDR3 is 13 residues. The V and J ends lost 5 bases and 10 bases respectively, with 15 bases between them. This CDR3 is CASSPDSLQEQFF. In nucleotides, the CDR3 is TGTGCCAGCAGCCCGGACAGCCTACAAGAGCAGTTCTTC.

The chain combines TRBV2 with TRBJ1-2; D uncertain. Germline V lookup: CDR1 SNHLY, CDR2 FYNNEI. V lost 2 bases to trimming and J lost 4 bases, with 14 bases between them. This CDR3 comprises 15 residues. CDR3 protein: CASSEWSGESYGYTF. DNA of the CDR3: TGTGCCAGCAGTGAATGGTCAGGCGAAAGCTATGGCTACACCTTC.

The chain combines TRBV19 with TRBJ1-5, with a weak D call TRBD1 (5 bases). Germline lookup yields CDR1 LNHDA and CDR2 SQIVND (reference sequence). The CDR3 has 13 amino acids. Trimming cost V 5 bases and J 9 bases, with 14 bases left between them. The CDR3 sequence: CASSRRDLWPQHF. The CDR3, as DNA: TGTGCCAGTAGTCGAAGGGACCTTTGGCCCCAGCATTTT.

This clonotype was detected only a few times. CDR3 nucleotides: TGCGCCAGCAGTGTCGCAGGGGAAACGGGTGAGCAGTTCTTC. It encodes CASSVAGETGEQFF. The chain uses TRBV10-1 and TRBJ2-1; tentatively, D is TRBD1 (6 bases). Germline V gene data show CDR1 as WNHNN and CDR2 as SYGVQD (reference sequence). There are 14 residues in the CDR3. V shed 4 bases and J shed 9 bases, with 16 bases lying between them.

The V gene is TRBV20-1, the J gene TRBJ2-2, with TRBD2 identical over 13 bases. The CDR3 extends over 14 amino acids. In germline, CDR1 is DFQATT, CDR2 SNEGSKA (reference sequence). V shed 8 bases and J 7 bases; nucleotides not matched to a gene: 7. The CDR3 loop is CSTRTSGGDGELFF. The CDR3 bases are TGCAGTACTCGGACTAGCGGGGGAGACGGGGAGCTGTTTTTT.

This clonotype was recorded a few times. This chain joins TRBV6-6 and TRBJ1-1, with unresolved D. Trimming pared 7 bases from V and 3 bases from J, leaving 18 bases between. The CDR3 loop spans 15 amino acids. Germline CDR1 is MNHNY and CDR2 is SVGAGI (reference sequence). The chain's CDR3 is CASMGVLGPDTEAFF. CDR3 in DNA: TGTGCCAGCATGGGTGTGTTGGGTCCGGACACTGAAGCTTTCTTT.

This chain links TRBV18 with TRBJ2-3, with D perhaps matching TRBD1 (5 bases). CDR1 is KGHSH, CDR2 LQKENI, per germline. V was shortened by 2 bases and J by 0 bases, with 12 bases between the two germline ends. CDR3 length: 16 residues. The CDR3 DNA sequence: TGTGCCAGCTCACCAGGCAGGGCCTCTAGCACAGATACGCAGTATTTT. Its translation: CASSPGRASSTDTQYF.

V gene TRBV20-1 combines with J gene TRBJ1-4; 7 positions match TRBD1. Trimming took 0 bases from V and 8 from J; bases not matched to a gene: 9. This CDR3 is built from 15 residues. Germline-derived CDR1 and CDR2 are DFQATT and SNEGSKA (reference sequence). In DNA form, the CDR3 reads TGCAGTGCTAGAGATTCCAGGGGGTATGAGGAAAAACTGTTTTTT. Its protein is CSARDSRGYEEKLFF.

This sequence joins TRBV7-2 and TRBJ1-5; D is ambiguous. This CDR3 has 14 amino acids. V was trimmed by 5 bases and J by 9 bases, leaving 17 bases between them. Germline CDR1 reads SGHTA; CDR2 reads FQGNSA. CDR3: CASSPFSNLRPQHF. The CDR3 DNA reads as TGTGCCAGCAGCCCTTTCAGTAACCTCCGGCCCCAGCATTTT. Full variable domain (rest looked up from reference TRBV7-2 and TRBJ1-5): GAGVSQSPSNKVTEKGKDVELRCDPISGHTALYWYRQSLGQGLEFLIYFQGNSAPDKSGLPSDRFSAERTGGSVSTLTIQRTQQEDSAVYLCASSPFSNLRPQHFGDGTRLSIL.

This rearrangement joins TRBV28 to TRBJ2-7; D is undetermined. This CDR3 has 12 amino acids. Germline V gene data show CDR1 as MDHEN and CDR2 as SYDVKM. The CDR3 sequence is CTSSHGVNEQYV. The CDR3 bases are TGTACCAGCAGTCATGGGGTCAACGAGCAGTACGTC.

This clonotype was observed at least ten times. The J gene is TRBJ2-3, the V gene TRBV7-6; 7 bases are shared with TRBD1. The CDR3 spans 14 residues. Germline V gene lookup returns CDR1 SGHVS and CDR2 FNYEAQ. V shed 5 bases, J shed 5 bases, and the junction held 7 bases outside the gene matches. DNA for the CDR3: TGTGCCAGCAGCCCGCGACAGGGCGAAGATACGCAGTATTTT. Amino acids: CASSPRQGEDTQYF.

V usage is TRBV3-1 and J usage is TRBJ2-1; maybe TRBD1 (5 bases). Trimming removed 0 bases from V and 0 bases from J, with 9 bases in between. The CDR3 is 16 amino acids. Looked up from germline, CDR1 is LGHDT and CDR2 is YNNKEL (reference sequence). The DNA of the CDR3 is TGTGCCAGCAGCCAAGATCTAGGGGCCTCCTACAATGAGCAGTTCTTC. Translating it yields CASSQDLGASYNEQFF.

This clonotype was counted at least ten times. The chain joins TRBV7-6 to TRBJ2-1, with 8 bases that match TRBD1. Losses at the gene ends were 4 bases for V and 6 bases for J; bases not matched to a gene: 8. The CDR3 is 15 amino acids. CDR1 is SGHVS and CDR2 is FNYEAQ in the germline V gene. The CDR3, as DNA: TGTGCCAGCAGCTCACGACAGGGGATGAGCAATGAGCAGTTCTTC. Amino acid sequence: CASSSRQGMSNEQFF.

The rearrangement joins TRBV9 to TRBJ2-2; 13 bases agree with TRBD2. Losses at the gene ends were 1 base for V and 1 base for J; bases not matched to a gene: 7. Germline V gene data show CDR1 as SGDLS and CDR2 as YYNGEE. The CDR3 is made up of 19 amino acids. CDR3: CASSVKELAGGRNTGELFF. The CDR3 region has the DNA TGTGCCAGCAGCGTAAAGGAACTAGCGGGGGGGAGGAACACCGGGGAGCTGTTTTTT.

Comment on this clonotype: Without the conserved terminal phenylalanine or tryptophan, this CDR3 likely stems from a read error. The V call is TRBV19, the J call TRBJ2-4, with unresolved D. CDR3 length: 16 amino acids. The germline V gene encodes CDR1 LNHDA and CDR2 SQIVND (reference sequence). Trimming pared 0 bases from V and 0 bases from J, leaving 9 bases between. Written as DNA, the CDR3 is TGTGCCAGTAGTATAGACGGGCGTATAGCCAAAAACATTCAGTACTCC. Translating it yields CASSIDGRIAKNIQYS.

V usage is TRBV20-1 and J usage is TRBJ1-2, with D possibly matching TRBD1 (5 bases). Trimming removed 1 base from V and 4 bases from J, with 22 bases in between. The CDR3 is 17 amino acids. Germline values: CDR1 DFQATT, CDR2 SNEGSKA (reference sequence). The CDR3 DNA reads TGCAGTGCTAGAGCCGTTCTTCGGGGCGGAGATACCTATGGCTACACCTTC. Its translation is CSARAVLRGGDTYGYTF.

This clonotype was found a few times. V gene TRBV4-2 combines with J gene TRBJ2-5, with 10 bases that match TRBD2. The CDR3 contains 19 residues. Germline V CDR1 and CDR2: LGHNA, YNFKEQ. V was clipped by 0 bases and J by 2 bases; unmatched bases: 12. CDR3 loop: CASSQDTKFSGGPQETQYF. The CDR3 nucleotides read TGTGCCAGCAGCCAAGATACTAAGTTTAGCGGGGGGCCTCAAGAGACCCAGTACTTC.

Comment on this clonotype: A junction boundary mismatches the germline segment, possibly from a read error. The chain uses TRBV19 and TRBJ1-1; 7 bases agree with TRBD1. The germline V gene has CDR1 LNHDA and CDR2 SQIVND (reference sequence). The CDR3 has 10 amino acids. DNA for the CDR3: TGTGCCAATAGTACAGGGGCAACTTTCTTT. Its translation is CANSTGATFF.

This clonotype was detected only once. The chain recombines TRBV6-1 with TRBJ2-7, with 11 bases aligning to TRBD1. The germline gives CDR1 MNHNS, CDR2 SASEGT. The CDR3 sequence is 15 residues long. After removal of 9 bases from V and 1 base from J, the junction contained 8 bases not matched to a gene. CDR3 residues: CASSWGTGGSYEQYV. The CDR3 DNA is TGTGCCAGTAGCTGGGGGACAGGGGGATCCTACGAGCAGTACGTC.

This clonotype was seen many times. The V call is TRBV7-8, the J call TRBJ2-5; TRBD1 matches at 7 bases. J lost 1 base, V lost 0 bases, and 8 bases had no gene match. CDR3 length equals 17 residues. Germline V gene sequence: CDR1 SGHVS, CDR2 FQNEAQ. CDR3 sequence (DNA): TGTGCCAGCAGCTTAGCCCCTCGGGACAGCTTCCAAGAGACCCAGTACTTC. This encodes CASSLAPRDSFQETQYF.

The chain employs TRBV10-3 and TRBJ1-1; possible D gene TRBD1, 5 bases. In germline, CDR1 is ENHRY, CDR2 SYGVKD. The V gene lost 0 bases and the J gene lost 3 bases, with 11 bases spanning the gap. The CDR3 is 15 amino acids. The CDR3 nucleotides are TGTGCCATCAGTGAGTCGGCAGGGAGAGACACTGAAGCTTTCTTT. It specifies CAISESAGRDTEAFF.

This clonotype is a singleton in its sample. The CDR3, as DNA: TGTGCCAGCAGCTTGGGCACTAGCGGGGGGTACGATGAGCAGTTCTTC. It specifies CASSLGTSGGYDEQFF. The rearrangement joins TRBV11-2 to TRBJ2-1; 12 nucleotides align to TRBD2. Losses at the gene ends were 3 bases for V and 8 bases for J; bases not matched to a gene: 8. This CDR3 comprises 16 residues. Germline V CDR1 and CDR2: SGHAT, FQNNGV. Together with reference TRBV11-2 and TRBJ2-1, the CDR3 gives the full variable domain: EAGVAQSPRYKIIEKRQSVAFWCNPISGHATLYWYQQILGQGPKLLIQFQNNGVVDDSQLPKDRFSAERLKGVDSTLKIQPAKLEDSAVYLCASSLGTSGGYDEQFFGPGTRLTVL.